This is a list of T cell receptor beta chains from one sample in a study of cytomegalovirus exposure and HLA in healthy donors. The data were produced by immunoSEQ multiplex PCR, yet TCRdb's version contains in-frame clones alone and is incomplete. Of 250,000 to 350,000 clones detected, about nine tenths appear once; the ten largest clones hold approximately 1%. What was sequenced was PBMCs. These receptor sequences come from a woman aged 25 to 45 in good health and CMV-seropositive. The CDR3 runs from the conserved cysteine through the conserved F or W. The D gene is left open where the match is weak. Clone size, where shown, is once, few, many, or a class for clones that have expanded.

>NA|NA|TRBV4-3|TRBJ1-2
CASSQEGYTYGYTF
TGCGCCAGCAGCCAAGAGGGGTATACCTATGGCTACACCTTC
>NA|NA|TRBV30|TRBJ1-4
CAWSVGAGGVWEKLFF
TGTGCCTGGAGTGTCGGGGCCGGGGGAGTGTGGGAAAAACTGTTTTTT
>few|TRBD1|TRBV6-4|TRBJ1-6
CASSEATGGNSPLHF
TGTGCCAGCAGTGAGGCAACAGGGGGTAATTCACCCCTCCACTTT
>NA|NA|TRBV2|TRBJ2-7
CASSSPLSSYEQYF
TGTGCCAGCAGCTCACCCCTCTCCTCCTACGAGCAGTACTTC
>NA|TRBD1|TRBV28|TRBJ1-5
CASSFSRGQDPQHF
TGTGCCAGCAGTTTCTCCAGGGGGCAAGATCCCCAGCATTTT
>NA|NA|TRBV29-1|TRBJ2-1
CSVEGRRDSYNEQFF
TGCAGCGTTGAAGGGAGGCGGGACTCCTACAATGAGCAGTTCTTC
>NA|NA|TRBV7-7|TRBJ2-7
CASSFGDGGYEQYF
TGTGCCAGCAGCTTTGGGGACGGGGGCTACGAGCAGTACTTC
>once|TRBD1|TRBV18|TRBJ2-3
CASSPPTGDLWYGTDTQYF
TGTGCCAGCTCACCGCCGACAGGGGACTTGTGGTATGGCACAGATACGCAGTATTTT
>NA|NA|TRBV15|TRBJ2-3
CATSSLIGTDTQYF
TGTGCCACCAGCAGCCTAATCGGGACAGATACGCAGTATTTT
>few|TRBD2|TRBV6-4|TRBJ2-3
CASSDQRGAGADTQYF
TGTGCCAGCAGTGACCAGCGGGGGGCCGGGGCAGATACGCAGTATTTT
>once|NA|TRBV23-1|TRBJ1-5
CASGTRSGSGPHEPQHF
TGCGCCAGCGGAACCCGAAGTGGTTCCGGTCCCCACGAGCCCCAGCATTTT
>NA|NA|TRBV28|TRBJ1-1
CASSLTGWAEAFF
TGTGCCAGCAGTTTAACTGGTTGGGCTGAAGCTTTCTTT
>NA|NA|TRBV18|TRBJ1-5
CASSLTGGSGNQPQHF
TGTGCCAGCTCCCTCACAGGAGGGAGCGGCAATCAGCCCCAGCATTTT
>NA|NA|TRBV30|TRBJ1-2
CAWSRTGGSF
TGTGCCTGGAGTCGGACGGGGGGAAGCTTC
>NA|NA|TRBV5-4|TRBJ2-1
CASTLGRPGFVNEQFF
TGTGCCAGCACGCTTGGTAGGCCAGGGTTTGTCAATGAGCAGTTCTTC
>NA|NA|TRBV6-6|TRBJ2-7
CASSYSARGGGYEQYF
TGTGCCAGCAGTTACTCGGCGCGGGGTGGGGGATACGAGCAGTACTTC
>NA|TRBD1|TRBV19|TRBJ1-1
CASSGQGTEAFF
TGTGCCAGTAGTGGACAGGGGACTGAAGCTTTCTTT
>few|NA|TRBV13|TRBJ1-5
CASSPGMNQPQHF
TGTGCCAGCAGCCCGGGAATGAATCAGCCCCAGCATTTT
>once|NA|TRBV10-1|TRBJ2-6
CASIMDQTSGANVLTF
TGCGCCAGCATAATGGACCAAACCTCTGGGGCCAACGTCCTGACTTTC
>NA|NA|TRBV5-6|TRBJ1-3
CASSFGGGTIYF
TGTGCCAGCAGCTTTGGGGGGGGCACCATATATTTT
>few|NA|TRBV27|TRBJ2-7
CASSLSIGYEQYF
TGTGCCAGCAGTTTATCGATTGGGTACGAGCAGTACTTC
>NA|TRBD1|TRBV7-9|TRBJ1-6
CASSLDRVSLHF
TGTGCCAGCAGCTTGGACAGGGTCTCCCTCCACTTT
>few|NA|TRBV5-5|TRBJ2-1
CASSLGSQALTNEQFF
TGTGCCAGCAGCTTGGGGAGTCAGGCGTTGACCAATGAGCAGTTCTTC
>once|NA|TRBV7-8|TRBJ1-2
CASSLGSSYGYTF
TGTGCCAGCAGCTTAGGGTCCAGCTATGGCTACACCTTC
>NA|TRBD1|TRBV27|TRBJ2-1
CASTVPGQGGREQFF
TGTGCCAGCACCGTCCCCGGACAGGGCGGGCGGGAGCAGTTCTTC
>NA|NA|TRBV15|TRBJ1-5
CATSPPGIGQPQHF
TGTGCCACCAGTCCCCCGGGGATAGGACAGCCCCAGCATTTT
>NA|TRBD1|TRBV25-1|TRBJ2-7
CASSELVGQGAYEQYF
TGTGCCAGCAGTGAATTGGTGGGACAGGGGGCTTACGAGCAGTACTTC
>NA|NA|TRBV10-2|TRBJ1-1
CASSAGTWGTEAFF
TGCGCCAGCAGTGCCGGGACGTGGGGCACTGAAGCTTTCTTT
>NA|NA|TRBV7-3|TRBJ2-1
CASSLRESMNEQFF
TGTGCCAGCAGCTTACGGGAGTCAATGAATGAGCAGTTCTTC
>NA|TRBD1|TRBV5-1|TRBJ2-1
CASSLASLRDRDNEQFF
TGCGCCAGCAGCCTCGCCAGCTTGAGGGACAGGGATAATGAGCAGTTCTTC
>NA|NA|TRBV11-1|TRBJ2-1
CASSLGGSSYNEQFF
TGTGCCAGCAGCTTGGGGGGAAGCTCCTACAATGAGCAGTTCTTC
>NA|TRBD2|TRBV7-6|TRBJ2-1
CASSLQVPGLGNEQFF
TGTGCCAGCAGTTTACAGGTTCCGGGACTAGGGAATGAGCAGTTCTTC
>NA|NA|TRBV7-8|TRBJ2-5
CASSLGAQETQYF
TGTGCCAGCAGCTTAGGTGCACAAGAGACCCAGTACTTC
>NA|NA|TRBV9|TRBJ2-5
CASTPNGGMGTQYF
TGTGCCAGCACCCCCAACGGAGGGATGGGGACCCAGTACTTC
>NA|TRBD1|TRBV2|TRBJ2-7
CASSERGLRAYEQYF
TGTGCCAGCAGTGAAAGGGGGCTTCGGGCCTACGAGCAGTACTTC
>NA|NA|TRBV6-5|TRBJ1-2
CASRQQPANYGYTF
TGTGCCAGCAGACAGCAACCGGCTAACTATGGCTACACCTTC
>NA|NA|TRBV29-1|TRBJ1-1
CSVEAGRTEAFF
TGCAGCGTTGAGGCAGGGCGCACTGAAGCTTTCTTT
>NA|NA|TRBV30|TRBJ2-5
CAWSRHAMAQYF
TGTGCCTGGAGTAGGCACGCTATGGCCCAGTACTTC